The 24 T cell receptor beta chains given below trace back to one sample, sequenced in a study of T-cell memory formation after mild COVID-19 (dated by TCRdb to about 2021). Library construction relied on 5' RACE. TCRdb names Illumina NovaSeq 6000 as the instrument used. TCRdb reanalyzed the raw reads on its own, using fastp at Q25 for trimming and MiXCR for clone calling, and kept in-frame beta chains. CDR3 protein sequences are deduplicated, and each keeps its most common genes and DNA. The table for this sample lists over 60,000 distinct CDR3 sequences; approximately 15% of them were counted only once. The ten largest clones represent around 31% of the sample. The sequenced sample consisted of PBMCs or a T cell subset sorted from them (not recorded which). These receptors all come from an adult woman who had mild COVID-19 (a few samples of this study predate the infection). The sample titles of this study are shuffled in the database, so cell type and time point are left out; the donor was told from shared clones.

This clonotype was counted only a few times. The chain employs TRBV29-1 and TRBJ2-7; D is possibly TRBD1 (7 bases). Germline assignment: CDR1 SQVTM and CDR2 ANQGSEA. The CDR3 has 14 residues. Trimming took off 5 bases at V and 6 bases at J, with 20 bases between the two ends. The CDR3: CSVKHPWGDSEQYF. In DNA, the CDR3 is TGCAGCGTTAAGCACCCGTGGGGGGACAGCGAGCAGTACTTC.

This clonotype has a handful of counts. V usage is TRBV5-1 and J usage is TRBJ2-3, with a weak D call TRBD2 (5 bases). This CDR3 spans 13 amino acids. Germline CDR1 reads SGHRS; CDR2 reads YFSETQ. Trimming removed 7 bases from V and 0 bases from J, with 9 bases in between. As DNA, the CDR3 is TGCGCCAGCCGAAGGACTAGCACAGATACGCAGTATTTT. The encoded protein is CASRRTSTDTQYF.

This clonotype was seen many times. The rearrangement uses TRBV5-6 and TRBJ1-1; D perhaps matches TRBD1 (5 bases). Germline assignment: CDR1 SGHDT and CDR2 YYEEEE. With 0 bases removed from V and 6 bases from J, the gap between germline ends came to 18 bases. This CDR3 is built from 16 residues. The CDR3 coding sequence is TGTGCCAGCAGCTTGGAAGGGTACGGGACGCCGGCTGAAGCTTTCTTT. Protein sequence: CASSLEGYGTPAEAFF.

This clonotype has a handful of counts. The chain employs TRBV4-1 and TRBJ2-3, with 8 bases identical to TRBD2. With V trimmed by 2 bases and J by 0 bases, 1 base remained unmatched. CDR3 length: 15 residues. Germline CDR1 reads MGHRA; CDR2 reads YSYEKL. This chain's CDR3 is CASSQLAGSTDTQYF. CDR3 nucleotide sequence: TGCGCCAGCAGCCAACTAGCGGGTAGCACAGATACGCAGTATTTT.

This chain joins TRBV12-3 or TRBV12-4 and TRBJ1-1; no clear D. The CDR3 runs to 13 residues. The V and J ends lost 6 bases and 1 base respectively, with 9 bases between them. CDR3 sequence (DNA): TGTGCCAGCAGCCCCGTAGAGAACACTGAAGCTTTCTTT. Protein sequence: CASSPVENTEAFF.

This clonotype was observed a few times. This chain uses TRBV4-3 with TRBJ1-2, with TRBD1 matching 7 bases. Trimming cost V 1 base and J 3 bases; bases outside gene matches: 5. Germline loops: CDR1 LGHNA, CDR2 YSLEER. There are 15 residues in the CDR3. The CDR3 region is CASSQGTGVYYGYTF. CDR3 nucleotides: TGCGCCAGCAGCCAAGGGACAGGAGTGTACTATGGCTACACCTTC.

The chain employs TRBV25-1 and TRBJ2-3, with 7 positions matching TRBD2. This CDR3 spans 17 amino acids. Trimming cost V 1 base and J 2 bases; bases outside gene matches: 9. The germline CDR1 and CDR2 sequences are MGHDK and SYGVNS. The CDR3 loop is CASSEWASGGPTDTQYF. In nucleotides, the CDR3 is TGTGCCAGCAGTGAATGGGCTAGCGGAGGCCCCACAGATACGCAGTATTTT.

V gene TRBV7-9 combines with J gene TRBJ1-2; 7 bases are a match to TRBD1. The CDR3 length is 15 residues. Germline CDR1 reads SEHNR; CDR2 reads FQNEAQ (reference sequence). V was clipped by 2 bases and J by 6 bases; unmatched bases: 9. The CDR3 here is CASSLPTGNVDGYTF. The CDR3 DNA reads TGTGCCAGCAGCTTACCGACAGGGAACGTCGATGGCTACACCTTC.

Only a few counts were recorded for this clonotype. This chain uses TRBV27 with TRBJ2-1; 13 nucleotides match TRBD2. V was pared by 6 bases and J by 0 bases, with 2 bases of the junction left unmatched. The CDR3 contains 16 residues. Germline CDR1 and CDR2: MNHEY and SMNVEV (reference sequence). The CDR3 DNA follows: TGTGCCAGCAGGAGGACTAGCGGGAGCTCCTACAATGAGCAGTTCTTC. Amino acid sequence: CASRRTSGSSYNEQFF.

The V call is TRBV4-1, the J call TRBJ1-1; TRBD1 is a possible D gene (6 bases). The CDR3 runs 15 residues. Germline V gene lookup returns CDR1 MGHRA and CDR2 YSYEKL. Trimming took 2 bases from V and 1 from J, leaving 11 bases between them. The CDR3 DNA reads TGCGCCAGCAGCCAACGGACAGACCCGAACACTGAAGCTTTCTTT. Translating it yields CASSQRTDPNTEAFF.

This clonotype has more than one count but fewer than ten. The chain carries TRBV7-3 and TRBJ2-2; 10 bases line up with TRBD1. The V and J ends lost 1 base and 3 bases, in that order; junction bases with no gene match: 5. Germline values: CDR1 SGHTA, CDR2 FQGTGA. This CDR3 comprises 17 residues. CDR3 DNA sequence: TGTGCCAGCAGCTTAAACGCCGGGACAGGGGACACCGGGGAGCTGTTTTTT. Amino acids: CASSLNAGTGDTGELFF.

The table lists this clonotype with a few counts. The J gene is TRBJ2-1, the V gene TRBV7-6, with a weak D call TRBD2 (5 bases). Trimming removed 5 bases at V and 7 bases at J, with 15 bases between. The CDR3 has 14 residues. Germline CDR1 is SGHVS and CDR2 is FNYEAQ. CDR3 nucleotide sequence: TGTGCCAGCAGCCGATCAACGGGGTGGAATGAGCAGTTCTTC. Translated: CASSRSTGWNEQFF.

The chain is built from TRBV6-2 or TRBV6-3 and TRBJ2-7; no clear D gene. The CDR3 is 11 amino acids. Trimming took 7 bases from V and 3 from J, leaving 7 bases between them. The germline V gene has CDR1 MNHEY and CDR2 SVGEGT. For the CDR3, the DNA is TGTGCCAGCAAGTACGTCTACGAGCAGTACTTC. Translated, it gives CASKYVYEQYF.

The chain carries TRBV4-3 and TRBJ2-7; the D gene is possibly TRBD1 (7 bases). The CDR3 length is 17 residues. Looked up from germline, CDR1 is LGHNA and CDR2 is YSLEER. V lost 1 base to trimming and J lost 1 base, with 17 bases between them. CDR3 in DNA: TGCGCCAGCAGCCAAGTGACGGCGGGACAGCTATCCTACGAGCAGTACTTC. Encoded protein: CASSQVTAGQLSYEQYF.

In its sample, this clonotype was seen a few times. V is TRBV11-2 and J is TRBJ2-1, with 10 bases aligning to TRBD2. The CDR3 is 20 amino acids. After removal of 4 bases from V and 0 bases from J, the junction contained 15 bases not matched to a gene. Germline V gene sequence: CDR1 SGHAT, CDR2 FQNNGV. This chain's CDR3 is CASSSTGTSASKSSYNEQFF. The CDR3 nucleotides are TGTGCCAGCAGCTCTACCGGGACTAGCGCATCTAAGAGCTCCTACAATGAGCAGTTCTTC.

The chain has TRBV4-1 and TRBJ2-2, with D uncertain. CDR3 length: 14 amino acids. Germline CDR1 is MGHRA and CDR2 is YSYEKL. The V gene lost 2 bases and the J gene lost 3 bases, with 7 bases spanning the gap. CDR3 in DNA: TGCGCCAGCAGCCAATTAGAGCACACCGGGGAGCTGTTTTTT. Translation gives CASSQLEHTGELFF.

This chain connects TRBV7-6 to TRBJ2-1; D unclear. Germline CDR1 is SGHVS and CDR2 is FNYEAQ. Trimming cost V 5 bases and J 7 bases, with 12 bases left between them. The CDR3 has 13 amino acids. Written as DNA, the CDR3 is TGTGCCAGCAGCCCCGGCCCGGCAAATGAGCAGTTCTTC. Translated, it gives CASSPGPANEQFF.

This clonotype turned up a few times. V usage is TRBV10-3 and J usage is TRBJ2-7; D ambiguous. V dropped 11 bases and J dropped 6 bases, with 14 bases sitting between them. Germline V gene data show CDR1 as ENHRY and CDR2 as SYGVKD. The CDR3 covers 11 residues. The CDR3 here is CASQEGSEQYF. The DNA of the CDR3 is TGTGCCTCCCAGGAAGGGTCCGAGCAGTACTTC.

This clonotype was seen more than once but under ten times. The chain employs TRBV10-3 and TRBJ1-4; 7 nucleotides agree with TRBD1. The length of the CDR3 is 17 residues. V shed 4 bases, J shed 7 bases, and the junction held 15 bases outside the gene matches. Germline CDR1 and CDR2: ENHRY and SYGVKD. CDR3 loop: CAISGDSQGPIGEKLFF. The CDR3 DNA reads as TGTGCCATCAGTGGGGACAGCCAGGGCCCCATTGGTGAAAAACTGTTTTTT.

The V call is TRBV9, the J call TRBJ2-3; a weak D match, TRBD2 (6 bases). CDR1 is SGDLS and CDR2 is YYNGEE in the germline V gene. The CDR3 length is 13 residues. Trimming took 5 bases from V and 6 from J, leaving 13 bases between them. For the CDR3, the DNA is TGTGCCAGCAGATCCACGGGAGCTGATACGCAGTATTTT. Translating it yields CASRSTGADTQYF.

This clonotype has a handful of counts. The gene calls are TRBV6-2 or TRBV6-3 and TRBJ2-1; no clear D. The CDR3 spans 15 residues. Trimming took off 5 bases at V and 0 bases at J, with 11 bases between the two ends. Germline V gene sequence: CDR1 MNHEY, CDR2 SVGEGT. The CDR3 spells CASSPQWDSYNEQFF. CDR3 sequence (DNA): TGTGCCAGCAGTCCACAGTGGGACTCCTACAATGAGCAGTTCTTC.

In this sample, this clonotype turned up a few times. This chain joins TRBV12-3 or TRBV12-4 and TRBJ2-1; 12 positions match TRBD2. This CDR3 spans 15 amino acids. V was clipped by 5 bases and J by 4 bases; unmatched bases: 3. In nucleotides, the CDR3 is TGTGCCAGCAGTCCGACTAGCGGGGGTTACAATGAGCAGTTCTTC. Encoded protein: CASSPTSGGYNEQFF.

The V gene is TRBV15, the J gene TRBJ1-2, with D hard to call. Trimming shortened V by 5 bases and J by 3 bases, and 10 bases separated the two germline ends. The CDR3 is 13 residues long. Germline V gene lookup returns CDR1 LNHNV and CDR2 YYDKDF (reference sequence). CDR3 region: CATSGPVDYGYTF. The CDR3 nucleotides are TGTGCCACCAGCGGGCCAGTGGACTATGGCTACACCTTC.

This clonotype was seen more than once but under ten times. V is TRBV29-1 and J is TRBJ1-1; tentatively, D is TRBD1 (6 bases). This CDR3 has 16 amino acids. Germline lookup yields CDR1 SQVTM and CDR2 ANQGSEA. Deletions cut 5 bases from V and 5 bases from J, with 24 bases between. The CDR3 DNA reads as TGCAGCGTTTACAACCTGGACAGCCAGGTTAGGACTGAAGCTTTCTTT. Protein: CSVYNLDSQVRTEAFF.